This TCR beta chain was retrieved from a study of human T cells and chemical hapten exposure. This clonotype was seen many times. Each CDR3 protein is one row after TCRdb ran MiXCR on the RACE reads. The sample has about 100,000 distinct CDR3 sequences; approximately 10% are singletons. Specified time point: patch test 2, 6 weeks after DPC sensitization. Treatment defined: therapeutic diphenylcyclopropenone sensitization with weekly scalp DPC. Germline values: CDR1 GTSNPN, CDR2 SVGIG (reference sequence). There are 11 residues in the CDR3. Trimming took off 3 bases at V and 8 bases at J, with 8 bases between the two ends.

The sequenced sample was whole blood, obtained in connection with sensitization to the hapten diphenylcyclopropenone (DPC). The sequence came from a woman aged 40 to 50 with alopecia areata. Some clones in this sample may be carry-over from other donors' samples. This sequence joins TRBV30 and TRBJ2-1; D is perhaps TRBD1 (7 bases). CDR3 nucleotide sequence: TGTGCCTGGAGCAGGGGGGATGAGCAGTTCTTC. Its protein product is CAWSRGDEQFF.